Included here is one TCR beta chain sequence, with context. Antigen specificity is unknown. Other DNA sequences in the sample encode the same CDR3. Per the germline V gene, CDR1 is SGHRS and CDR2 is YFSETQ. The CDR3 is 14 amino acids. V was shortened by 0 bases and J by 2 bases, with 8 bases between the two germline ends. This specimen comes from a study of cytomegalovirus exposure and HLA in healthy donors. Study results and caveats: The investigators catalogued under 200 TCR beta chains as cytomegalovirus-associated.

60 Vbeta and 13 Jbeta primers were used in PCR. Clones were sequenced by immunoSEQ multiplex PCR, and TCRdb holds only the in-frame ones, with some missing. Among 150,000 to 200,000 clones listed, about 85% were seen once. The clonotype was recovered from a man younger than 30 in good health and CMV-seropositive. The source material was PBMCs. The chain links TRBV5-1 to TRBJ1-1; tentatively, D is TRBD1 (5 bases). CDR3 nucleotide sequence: TGCGCCAGCAGCTTGGGACAGAGTAACACTGAAGCTTTCTTT. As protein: CASSLGQSNTEAFF.